Below, 5 T cell receptor beta chains from the same sample are listed, as sequenced in a study of identical twins' blood T cells. MiXCR was run by TCRdb on the 5' RACE reads, yielding one entry per CDR3 protein. The data show a few hundred thousand distinct CDR3 sequences, over 25% seen once. The material sequenced was PBMCs. These receptors all come from a woman aged 18 to 55 in good health.

V gene TRBV20-1 combines with J gene TRBJ1-2, with a possible D match to TRBD1 (6 bases). The germline CDR1 and CDR2 sequences are DFQATT and SNEGSKA (reference sequence). Trimming stripped 6 bases from V and 7 bases from J, with 18 bases between. The CDR3 runs to 13 residues. In nucleotides, the CDR3 is TGCAGTGCCACCGGACAGACAGATGGTGGCTACACCTTC. It codes for CSATGQTDGGYTF.

This clonotype has only a few counts. The V gene is TRBV23-1, the J gene TRBJ1-6; D might be TRBD1 (6 bases). TRBV23-1 is flagged as an ORF with uncertain function. This CDR3 spans 12 amino acids. V was trimmed by 6 bases and J by 12 bases, leaving 12 bases between them. CDR3 nucleotides: TGCGCCAGCAGAGGGACAACCAAACCCCTCCACTTT. Residues: CASRGTTKPLHF.

This clonotype was detected only a few times. V is TRBV5-4 and J is TRBJ1-1; 7 bases line up with TRBD1. This CDR3 is 15 amino acids long. The V gene end was trimmed by 4 bases and the J gene end by 1 base; junction bases not matched to a gene: 7. Germline values: CDR1 SGHNT, CDR2 YYREEE (reference sequence). The CDR3 spells CASSTPTGRNTEAFF. The CDR3 DNA sequence: TGTGCCAGCAGCACCCCGACAGGGAGGAACACTGAAGCTTTCTTT.

Notes on this clonotype: A read error may be the cause here, since a much bigger clone is one base away. This chain connects TRBV4-3 to TRBJ1-5; possibly TRBD1 for D (6 bases). V was shortened by 7 bases and J by 3 bases, with 16 bases between the two germline ends. The germline V gene has CDR1 LGHNA and CDR2 YSLEER. CDR3 size: 15 residues. DNA for the CDR3: TGCGCCAGCATCCAGGGAACAGGGCTCAATCAGCCCCAGCATTTT. This translates into CASIQGTGLNQPQHF.

The rearrangement links TRBV7-6 to TRBJ2-3, with D perhaps matching TRBD1 (6 bases). Germline lookup yields CDR1 SGHVS and CDR2 FNYEAQ. This CDR3 contains 18 residues. V was pared by 5 bases and J by 0 bases, with 21 bases between. CDR3 DNA sequence: TGTGCCAGCAGCCCGAGGGGGTCAAGCAGGACTAGCACAGATACGCAGTATTTT. This translates into CASSPRGSSRTSTDTQYF.